The source of this T cell receptor beta chain is a study of T cells in Graves' hyperthyroidism and ophthalmopathy. This clonotype came up many times. Trimming cost V 1 base and J 8 bases, with 21 bases left between them. Germline V gene data show CDR1 as SEHNR and CDR2 as FQNEAQ (reference sequence). The CDR3 contains 17 residues. The CDR3 regions of TCR beta were amplified from RNA transcripts. The study used the HTBI primer set for a first-round RT-PCR of the TCR CDR3. TCRdb re-called the multiplex PCR reads through MiXCR, storing one row per CDR3 protein. Among approximately 600,000 distinct CDR3 sequences listed, 14% were seen once. A patient was excluded if there was uncontrolled infection, other autoimmune disease, pregnancy or lactation. For the diagnoses, clinical symptoms, serum thyroxine and TRAb, thyroid ultrasound and orbital computed tomography were used.

This sequence was found in a woman aged 18 to 35 with Graves' ophthalmopathy. The material sequenced was blood. The chain combines TRBV7-9 with TRBJ2-1, with a tentative D call TRBD1 (6 bases). The CDR3 bases are TGTGCCAGCAGCTTAGGGGTGGGCACAGGGTCCGACGATGAGCAGTTCTTC. This gives the protein CASSLGVGTGSDDEQFF.